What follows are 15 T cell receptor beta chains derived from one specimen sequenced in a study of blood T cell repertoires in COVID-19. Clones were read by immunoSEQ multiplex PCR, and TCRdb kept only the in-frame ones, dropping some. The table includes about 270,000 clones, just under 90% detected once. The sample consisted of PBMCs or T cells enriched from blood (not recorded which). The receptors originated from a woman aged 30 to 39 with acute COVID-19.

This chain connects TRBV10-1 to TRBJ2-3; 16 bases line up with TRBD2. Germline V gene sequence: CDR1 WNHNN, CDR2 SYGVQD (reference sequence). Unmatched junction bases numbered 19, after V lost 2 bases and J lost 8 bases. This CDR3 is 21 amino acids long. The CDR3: CASSEMGLAGGPGHKEVTQYF. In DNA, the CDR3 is TGCGCCAGCAGTGAGATGGGACTAGCGGGAGGGCCGGGTCATAAGGAGGTTACGCAGTATTTT.

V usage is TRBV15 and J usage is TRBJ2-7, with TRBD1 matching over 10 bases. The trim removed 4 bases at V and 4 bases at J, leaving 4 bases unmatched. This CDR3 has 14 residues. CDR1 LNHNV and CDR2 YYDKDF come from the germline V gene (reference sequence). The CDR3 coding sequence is TGTGCCACCAGCATTGGACAGGGGGAATACGAGCAGTACTTC. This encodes CATSIGQGEYEQYF.

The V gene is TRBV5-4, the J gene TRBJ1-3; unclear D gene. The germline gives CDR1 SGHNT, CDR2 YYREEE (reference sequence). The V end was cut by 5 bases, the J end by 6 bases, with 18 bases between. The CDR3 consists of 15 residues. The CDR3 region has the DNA TGTGCCAGCAGTCCTATTGGAGAGGGAGAAAACACCATATATTTT. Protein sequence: CASSPIGEGENTIYF.

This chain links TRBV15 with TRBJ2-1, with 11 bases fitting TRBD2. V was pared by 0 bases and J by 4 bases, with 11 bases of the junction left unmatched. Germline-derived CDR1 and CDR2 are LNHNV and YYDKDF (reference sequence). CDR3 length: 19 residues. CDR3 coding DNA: TGTGCCACCAGCAGAGATTCTCGGCTAGCGGGAGGAAGATACAATGAGCAGTTCTTC. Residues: CATSRDSRLAGGRYNEQFF.

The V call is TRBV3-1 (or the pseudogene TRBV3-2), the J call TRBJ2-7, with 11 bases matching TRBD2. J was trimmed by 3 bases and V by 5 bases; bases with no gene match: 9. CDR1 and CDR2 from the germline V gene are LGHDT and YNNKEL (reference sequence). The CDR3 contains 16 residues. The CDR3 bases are TGTGCCAGCAGCGAAAGACAGGGACTAGCGGACTACGAGCAGTACTTC. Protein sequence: CASSERQGLADYEQYF.

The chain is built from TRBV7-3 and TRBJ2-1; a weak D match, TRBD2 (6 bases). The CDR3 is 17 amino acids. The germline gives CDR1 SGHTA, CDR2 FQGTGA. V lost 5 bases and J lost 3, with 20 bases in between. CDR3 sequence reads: CASSQTPFSGFYNEQFF. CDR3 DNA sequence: TGTGCCAGCAGCCAGACCCCATTTAGCGGATTCTACAATGAGCAGTTCTTC.

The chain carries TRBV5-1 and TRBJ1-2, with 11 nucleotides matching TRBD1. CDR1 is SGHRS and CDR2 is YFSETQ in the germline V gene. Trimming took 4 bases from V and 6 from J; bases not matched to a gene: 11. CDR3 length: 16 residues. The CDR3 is CASSLPPDRGLDGYTF. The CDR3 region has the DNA TGCGCCAGCAGCCTCCCTCCGGACAGGGGGCTTGATGGCTACACCTTC.

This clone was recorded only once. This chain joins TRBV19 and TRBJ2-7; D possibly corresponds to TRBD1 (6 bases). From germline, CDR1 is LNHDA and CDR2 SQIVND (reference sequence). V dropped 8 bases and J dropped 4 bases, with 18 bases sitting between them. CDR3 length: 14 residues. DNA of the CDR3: TGTGCCAGTGCTCTGACAGGAGACCCTTACGAGCAGTACTTC. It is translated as CASALTGDPYEQYF. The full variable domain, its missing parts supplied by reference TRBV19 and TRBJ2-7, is DGGITQSPKYLFRKEGQNVTLSCEQNLNHDAMYWYRQDPGQGLRLIYYSQIVNDFQKGDIAEGYSVSREKKESFPLTVTSAQKNPTAFYLCASALTGDPYEQYFGPGTRLTVT.

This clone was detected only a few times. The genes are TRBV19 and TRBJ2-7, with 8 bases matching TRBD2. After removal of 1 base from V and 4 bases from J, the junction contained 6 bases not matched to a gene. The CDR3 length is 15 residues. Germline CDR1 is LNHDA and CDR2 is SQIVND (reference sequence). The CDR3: CASSIGGSGSYEQYF. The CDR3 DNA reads TGTGCCAGTAGTATAGGCGGGAGCGGGAGTTACGAGCAGTACTTC.

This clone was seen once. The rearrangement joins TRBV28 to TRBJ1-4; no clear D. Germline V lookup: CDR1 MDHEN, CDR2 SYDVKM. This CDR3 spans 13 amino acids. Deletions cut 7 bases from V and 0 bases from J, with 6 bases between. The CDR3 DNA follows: TGTGCCAGCACGAGAACAACTAATGAAAAACTGTTTTTT. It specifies CASTRTTNEKLFF.

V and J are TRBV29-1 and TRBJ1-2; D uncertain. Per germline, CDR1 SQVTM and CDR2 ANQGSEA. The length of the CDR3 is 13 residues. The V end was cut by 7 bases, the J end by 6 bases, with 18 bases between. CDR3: CSARVPERDGYTF. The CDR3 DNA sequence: TGCAGCGCTCGGGTGCCGGAACGGGATGGCTACACCTTC. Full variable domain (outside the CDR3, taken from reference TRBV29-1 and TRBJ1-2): SAVISQKPSRDICQRGTSLTIQCQVDSQVTMMFWYRQQPGQSLTLIATANQGSEATYESGFVIDKFPISRPNLTFSTLTVSNMSPEDSSIYLCSARVPERDGYTFGSGTRLTVV.

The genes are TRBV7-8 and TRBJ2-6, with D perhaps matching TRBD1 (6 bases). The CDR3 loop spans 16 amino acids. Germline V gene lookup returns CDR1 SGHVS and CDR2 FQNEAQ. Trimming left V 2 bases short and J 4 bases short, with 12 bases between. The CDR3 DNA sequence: TGTGCCAGCAGCTTACCACAGGGTTCCGGGGCCAACGTCCTGACTTTC. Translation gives CASSLPQGSGANVLTF.

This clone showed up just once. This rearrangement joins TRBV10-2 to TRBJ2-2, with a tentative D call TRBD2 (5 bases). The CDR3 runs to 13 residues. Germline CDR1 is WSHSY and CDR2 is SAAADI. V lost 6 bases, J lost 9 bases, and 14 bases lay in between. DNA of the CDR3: TGCGCCAGCAGCCGACTAATTACCCGGGAGCTGTTTTTT. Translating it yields CASSRLITRELFF.

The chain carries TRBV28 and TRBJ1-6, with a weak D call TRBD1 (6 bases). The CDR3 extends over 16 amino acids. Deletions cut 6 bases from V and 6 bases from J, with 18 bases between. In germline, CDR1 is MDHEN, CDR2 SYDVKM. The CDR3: CASRAGYREGNSPLHF. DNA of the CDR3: TGTGCCAGCAGGGCGGGATACAGGGAGGGTAATTCACCCCTCCACTTT.

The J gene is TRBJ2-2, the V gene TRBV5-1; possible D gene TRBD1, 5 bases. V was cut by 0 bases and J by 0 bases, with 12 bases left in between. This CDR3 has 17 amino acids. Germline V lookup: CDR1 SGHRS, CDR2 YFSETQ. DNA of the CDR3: TGCGCCAGCAGCTTGGTTGGACAAATGACGAACACCGGGGAGCTGTTTTTT. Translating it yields CASSLVGQMTNTGELFF.